The subject of this entry is one T cell receptor (beta chain). Its antigen is unknown. The data stem from a study of molecular identifiers for immune sequencing clone quantification. From around 20,000 to 990,000 sorted cells, naive CD8 libraries were generated with 10%, 30% or 50% RNA. The use of previously described methods and listed TCR primers produced the bulk TCR libraries. TCRdb independently ran MiXCR on the PCR reads; one entry per CDR3 protein. The sample lists fewer than 350,000 distinct CDR3 sequences, over 20% occurring once. General study points: Reports indicate spiked Jurkat TCR RNA from one cell could be found among approximately 1 million naive cells.

The V and J ends lost 4 bases and 3 bases, in that order; junction bases with no gene match: 14. The CDR3 length is 19 residues. Germline V gene data show CDR1 as LNHDA and CDR2 as SQIVND (reference sequence). Sequencing was carried out using naive CD8+ T cells from blood, with Jurkat cell RNA spiked in. Subset meaning: FACS-sorted CD8+CD4-CCR7+CD45RA+ naive T cells. The receptor was isolated from a human donor in good health. Some libraries in this study had Jurkat cell RNA spiked in. This sequence joins TRBV19 and TRBJ1-5; 11 nucleotides align to TRBD1. In DNA form, the CDR3 reads TGTGCCAGTAGTACCATGGGTACTCGGACAGGGGGCGTCAATCAGCCCCAGCATTTT. Protein: CASSTMGTRTGGVNQPQHF. The variable domain in full, completed from reference TRBV19 and TRBJ1-5, reads DGGITQSPKYLFRKEGQNVTLSCEQNLNHDAMYWYRQDPGQGLRLIYYSQIVNDFQKGDIAEGYSVSREKKESFPLTVTSAQKNPTAFYLCASSTMGTRTGGVNQPQHFGDGTRLSIL.